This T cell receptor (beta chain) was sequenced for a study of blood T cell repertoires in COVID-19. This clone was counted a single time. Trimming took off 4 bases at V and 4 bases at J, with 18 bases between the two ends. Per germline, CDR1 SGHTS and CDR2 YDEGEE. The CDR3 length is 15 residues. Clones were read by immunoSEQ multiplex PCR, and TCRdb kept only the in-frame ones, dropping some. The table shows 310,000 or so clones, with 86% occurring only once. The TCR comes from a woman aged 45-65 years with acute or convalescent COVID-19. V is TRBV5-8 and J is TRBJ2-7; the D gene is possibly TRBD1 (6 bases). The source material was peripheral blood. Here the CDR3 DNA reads TGTGCCAGCAGCCCACTAACAGGGACCCTTTACGAGCAGTACTTC. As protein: CASSPLTGTLYEQYF.